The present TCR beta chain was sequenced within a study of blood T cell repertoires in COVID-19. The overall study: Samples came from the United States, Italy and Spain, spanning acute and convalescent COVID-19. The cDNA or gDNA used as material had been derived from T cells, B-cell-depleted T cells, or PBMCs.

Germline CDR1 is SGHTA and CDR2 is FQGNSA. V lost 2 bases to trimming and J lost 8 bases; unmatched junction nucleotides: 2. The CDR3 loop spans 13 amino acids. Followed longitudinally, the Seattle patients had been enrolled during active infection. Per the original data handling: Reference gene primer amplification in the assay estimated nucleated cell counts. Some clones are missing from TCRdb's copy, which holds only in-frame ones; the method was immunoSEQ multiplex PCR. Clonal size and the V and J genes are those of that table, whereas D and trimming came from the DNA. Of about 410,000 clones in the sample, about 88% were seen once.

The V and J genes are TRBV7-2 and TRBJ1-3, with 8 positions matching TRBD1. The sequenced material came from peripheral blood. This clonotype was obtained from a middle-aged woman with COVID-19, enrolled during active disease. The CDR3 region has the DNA TGTGCCAGCAGCTTAAACAGGGGGGACACCATATATTTT. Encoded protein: CASSLNRGDTIYF.